These 26 T cell receptor beta chains came from one sample sequenced in a study of CD8 T cells in Susac syndrome. Random hexamers primed reverse transcription of about 0.45 to 1 ug RNA. TCRdb redid the calling of the immunoSEQ multiplex PCR reads with MiXCR, one entry per CDR3 protein. The repertoire consists of around 170,000 distinct CDR3 sequences, with roughly 95% occurring once and the leading ten covering about 0.13%. The sequenced sample was CD4+ T cells from PBMCs. The receptors shown here come from a human donor with Susac syndrome.

This chain links TRBV7-9 with TRBJ2-1; 7 positions match TRBD1. V shed 8 bases, J shed 4 bases, and the junction held 11 bases outside the gene matches. The CDR3 runs to 15 residues. Germline lookup yields CDR1 SEHNR and CDR2 FQNEAQ (reference sequence). The CDR3 DNA follows: TGTGCCAGCGGGAGACGGGACAGACTTTACAATGAGCAGTTCTTC. This gives the protein CASGRRDRLYNEQFF. The full variable domain, in which reference TRBV7-9 and TRBJ2-1 provide the parts outside the CDR3, is DTGVSQNPRHKITKRGQNVTFRCDPISEHNRLYWYRQTLGQGPEFLTYFQNEAQLEKSRLLSDRFSAERPKGSFSTLEIQRTEQGDSAMYLCASGRRDRLYNEQFFGPGTRLTVL.

The chain has TRBV6-6 and TRBJ2-3; 9 bases line up with TRBD2. Germline loops: CDR1 MNHNY, CDR2 SVGAGI (reference sequence). This CDR3 has 12 amino acids. V lost 8 bases and J lost 5; bases outside the gene matches: 2. CDR3 bases: TGTGCCAGCCGACTAGCGGTAGATACGCAGTATTTT. Translating gives CASRLAVDTQYF.

This chain connects TRBV28 to TRBJ2-3; maybe TRBD1 (5 bases). With 1 base removed from V and 3 bases from J, the gap between germline ends came to 14 bases. CDR1 is MDHEN and CDR2 is SYDVKM in the germline V gene. The CDR3 consists of 16 residues. This CDR3 is CASSLYSRGMTDTQYF. In DNA, the CDR3 is TGTGCCAGCAGTTTATATTCTAGGGGCATGACAGATACGCAGTATTTT.

The chain couples TRBV27 to TRBJ2-5, with TRBD2 identical over 12 bases. Germline V gene data show CDR1 as MNHEY and CDR2 as SMNVEV (reference sequence). The CDR3 is made up of 14 amino acids. The V and J ends lost 10 bases and 4 bases, in that order; junction bases with no gene match: 7. The CDR3 nucleotides are TGTGCCACCAGGACTAGCGGGGACCCAGAGACCCAGTACTTC. It is translated as CATRTSGDPETQYF.

The rearrangement uses TRBV9 and TRBJ2-4; D unclear. The CDR3 sequence is 15 residues long. V was shortened by 0 bases and J by 1 base, with 8 bases between the two germline ends. CDR1 is SGDLS and CDR2 is YYNGEE in the germline V gene. The CDR3 sequence: CASSVGVGAKNIQYF. The CDR3 coding sequence is TGTGCCAGCAGCGTAGGAGTAGGGGCCAAAAACATTCAGTACTTC.

V is TRBV5-1 and J is TRBJ2-5; a weak D match, TRBD1 (5 bases). Trimming left V 3 bases short and J 5 bases short, with 17 bases between. The CDR3 is 15 residues long. The V gene's germline CDR1 is SGHRS and CDR2 YFSETQ. CDR3 in DNA: TGCGCCAGCAGCTCAGGGTCGGGCGTAGGGGAGACCCAGTACTTC. Its protein is CASSSGSGVGETQYF.

This clonotype was found once. This chain uses TRBV6-5 with TRBJ1-4, with 8 bases that match TRBD1. J lost 0 bases, V lost 2 bases, and 11 bases had no gene match. The CDR3 extends over 19 amino acids. Germline V gene data show CDR1 as MNHEY and CDR2 as SVGAGI. The CDR3 DNA reads as TGTGCCAGCAGTTACGGACAGGGAAGGGGCCAGGCAACTAATGAAAAACTGTTTTTT. Protein sequence: CASSYGQGRGQATNEKLFF.

V and J are TRBV4-1 and TRBJ1-5; D is unresolved. Germline V gene sequence: CDR1 MGHRA, CDR2 YSYEKL. This CDR3 has 14 residues. Trimming stripped 1 base from V and 8 bases from J, with 12 bases between. The CDR3 is CASSQGAATEPQHF. CDR3 DNA: TGCGCCAGCAGCCAAGGGGCAGCCACGGAGCCCCAGCATTTT.

The chain links TRBV12-3 or TRBV12-4 to TRBJ2-7; no clear D gene. V lost 3 bases to trimming and J lost 2 bases, with 11 bases between them. This CDR3 has 14 amino acids. In nucleotides, the CDR3 is TGTGCCAGCAGTTTGCTGGGTTGGGCCTACGAGCAGTACTTC. This encodes CASSLLGWAYEQYF.

The chain couples TRBV30 to TRBJ2-7, with 9 nucleotides matching TRBD1. This CDR3 contains 15 residues. Losses at the gene ends were 2 bases for V and 2 bases for J; bases not matched to a gene: 7. Germline V gene data show CDR1 as GTSNPN and CDR2 as SVGIG (reference sequence). CDR3: CAWSRDRGVTYEQYF. In DNA, the CDR3 is TGTGCCTGGAGTAGAGACAGGGGGGTAACCTACGAGCAGTACTTC.

The chain links TRBV4-1 to TRBJ2-1; D is undetermined. From germline, CDR1 is MGHRA and CDR2 YSYEKL. The CDR3 contains 14 residues. V lost 1 base, J lost 5 bases, and 9 bases lay in between. CDR3 amino acids: CASSQGPLNNEQFF. In DNA form, the CDR3 reads TGCGCCAGCAGCCAAGGGCCTCTTAACAATGAGCAGTTCTTC.

The rearrangement links TRBV20-1 to TRBJ1-4, with 7 positions matching TRBD1. Trimming took 6 bases from V and 3 from J; bases not matched to a gene: 7. The length of the CDR3 is 14 residues. The germline CDR1 and CDR2 sequences are DFQATT and SNEGSKA (reference sequence). The CDR3 loop reads CSAQEGAANEKLFF. The CDR3 nucleotides are TGCAGTGCACAGGAGGGGGCGGCTAATGAAAAACTGTTTTTT.

V gene TRBV6-2 or TRBV6-3 combines with J gene TRBJ2-6; a possible D gene is TRBD1 (5 bases). The CDR3 totals 19 residues. Trimming stripped 5 bases from V and 0 bases from J, with 20 bases between. CDR1 MNHEY and CDR2 SVGEGT come from the germline V gene. The CDR3: CASSPHRAGPSSGANVLTF. The DNA for the CDR3 is TGTGCCAGCAGTCCTCATCGGGCAGGGCCGAGCTCTGGGGCCAACGTCCTGACTTTC.

The chain links TRBV30 to TRBJ2-5; D is unresolved. The CDR3 is 16 residues long. Germline CDR1 is GTSNPN and CDR2 is SVGIG (reference sequence). V lost 0 bases and J lost 5, with 19 bases in between. The DNA for the CDR3 is TGTGCCTGGAGTGTACATGAGCCGGTCACCTGGGAGACCCAGTACTTC. It yields the protein CAWSVHEPVTWETQYF.

The chain couples TRBV2 to TRBJ2-4; D gene ambiguous. Germline V gene lookup returns CDR1 SNHLY and CDR2 FYNNEI. The V and J ends lost 5 bases and 0 bases respectively, with 8 bases between them. The CDR3 contains 14 residues. The CDR3 DNA is TGTGCCAGCAGTTTACAGTTAGCCAAAAACATTCAGTACTTC. Residues: CASSLQLAKNIQYF.

V gene TRBV27 combines with J gene TRBJ2-5; D ambiguous. The ends were cut back, 2 bases at V and 7 bases at J, with 11 bases in the middle. This CDR3 comprises 13 residues. Per the germline V gene, CDR1 is MNHEY and CDR2 is SMNVEV (reference sequence). The CDR3 spells CASSLNLKATQYF. The CDR3, as DNA: TGTGCCAGCAGTTTAAATCTTAAGGCGACCCAGTACTTC.

The chain links TRBV15 to TRBJ2-1; 9 bases are a match to TRBD1. The V gene end was trimmed by 1 base and the J gene end by 6 bases; junction bases not matched to a gene: 7. This CDR3 contains 16 residues. CDR1 and CDR2 (germline): LNHNV, YYDKDF (reference sequence). Here the CDR3 DNA reads TGTGCCACCAGCAGAGTCAGGACAGGGGTTCGCAATGAGCAGTTCTTC. It codes for CATSRVRTGVRNEQFF.

V is TRBV14 and J is TRBJ2-7; D remains ambiguous. V lost 5 bases to trimming and J lost 3 bases, with 5 bases between them. The V gene's germline CDR1 is SGHDN and CDR2 FVKESK. The CDR3 loop spans 11 amino acids. CDR3 in amino acids: CASSYSYEQYV. Written as DNA, the CDR3 is TGTGCCAGCAGCTACAGCTACGAGCAGTACGTC.

This chain connects TRBV28 to TRBJ2-4; perhaps D is TRBD1 or TRBD2 (5 bases each). This CDR3 is 14 amino acids long. Deletions cut 6 bases from V and 9 bases from J, with 18 bases between. Germline lookup yields CDR1 MDHEN and CDR2 SYDVKM. DNA for the CDR3: TGTGCCAGCAGCCAGGGTGCGACTATCTTCATTCAGTACTTC. Its translation is CASSQGATIFIQYF.

This chain connects TRBV9 to TRBJ2-2, with D maybe TRBD2 (5 bases). The CDR3 consists of 13 residues. V was pared by 4 bases and J by 6 bases, with 10 bases between. Germline CDR1 reads SGDLS; CDR2 reads YYNGEE. The CDR3 DNA sequence: TGTGCCAGCAGCCCCCGGGGTCCCGGGGAGCTGTTTTTT. This sequence encodes CASSPRGPGELFF. The variable domain in full, with the rest retrieved from reference TRBV9 and TRBJ2-2, is DSGVTQTPKHLITATGQRVTLRCSPRSGDLSVYWYQQSLDQGLQFLIQYYNGEERAKGNILERFSAQQFPDLHSELNLSSLELGDSALYFCASSPRGPGELFFGEGSRLTVL.

The chain combines TRBV4-3 with TRBJ2-3, with 7 bases lining up with TRBD1. V lost 2 bases to trimming and J lost 4 bases; unmatched junction nucleotides: 6. The CDR3 covers 15 residues. Germline assignment: CDR1 LGHNA and CDR2 YSLEER. The CDR3 region is CASSQMRTGSDTQYF. CDR3 DNA: TGCGCCAGCAGCCAAATGCGGACAGGCTCAGATACGCAGTATTTT.

The chain is built from TRBV5-6 and TRBJ1-6; D is unresolved. The CDR3 consists of 15 residues. V lost 2 bases, J lost 8 bases, and 14 bases lay in between. CDR1 is SGHDT, CDR2 YYEEEE, per germline. The CDR3 loop is CASSLRERGHSPLHF. CDR3 nucleotides: TGTGCCAGCAGCTTACGGGAACGGGGTCATTCACCCCTCCACTTT.

V gene TRBV14 combines with J gene TRBJ2-7, with 8 bases identical to TRBD2. V shed 4 bases and J 3 bases; nucleotides not matched to a gene: 8. Germline V CDR1 and CDR2: SGHDN, FVKESK. This CDR3 comprises 15 residues. The CDR3, as DNA: TGTGCCAGCAGCCTCCTGGAAAGCGGGAGCTACGAGCAGTACTTC. Translating it yields CASSLLESGSYEQYF.

J is TRBJ2-7 and V is TRBV11-2; no clear D. V was cut by 3 bases and J by 1 base, with 7 bases left in between. This CDR3 region has 13 residues. Per germline, CDR1 SGHAT and CDR2 FQNNGV. In DNA, the CDR3 is TGTGCCAGCAGCTTTGTGGAATCCTACGAGCAGTACGTC. Translation gives CASSFVESYEQYV.

The V call is TRBV29-1, the J call TRBJ1-1; TRBD1 might be the D (5 bases). This CDR3 is built from 11 residues. V gave up 4 bases and J gave up 4 bases, with 7 bases separating them. Germline CDR1 and CDR2: SQVTM and ANQGSEA. CDR3 sequence: CSVGQITEAFF. The CDR3 DNA sequence: TGCAGCGTTGGACAGATCACTGAAGCTTTCTTT.

The chain recombines TRBV4-1 with TRBJ1-2; D may be TRBD1 (5 bases). The V gene lost 3 bases and the J gene lost 0 bases, with 11 bases spanning the gap. In germline, CDR1 is MGHRA, CDR2 YSYEKL. The CDR3 spans 15 residues. The CDR3 reads CASSQPGRANYGYTF. CDR3 in DNA: TGCGCCAGCAGCCAGCCAGGGAGAGCTAACTATGGCTACACCTTC.